This T cell receptor beta chain came from a study of T cells in Graves' hyperthyroidism and ophthalmopathy. Those patients with uncontrolled infection, other autoimmune disease, pregnancy or lactation were excluded. Amplified regions were TCR beta CDR3 sequences from RNA transcripts. Researchers ran a first-round RT-PCR on the TCR CDR3 using the HTBI primer set. TCRdb redid the calling of the multiplex PCR reads with MiXCR, one entry per CDR3 protein. The data contain more than 300,000 distinct CDR3 sequences, approximately 17% of them singletons. The CDR3 sequence is 15 residues long. Germline CDR1 is MNHEY and CDR2 is SVGEGT. The V segment lost 6 bases and the J segment 4 bases; nucleotides outside the gene matches: 8.

Sequencing was carried out using blood. The receptor was isolated from a woman aged 25 to 39 with Graves' hyperthyroidism that later progressed to Graves' ophthalmopathy. J is TRBJ2-3 and V is TRBV6-2 or TRBV6-3; 9 bases align to TRBD2. Here the CDR3 reads CASSATSGSADTQYF. The CDR3 DNA reads TGTGCCAGCAGCGCAACTAGCGGGTCTGCAGATACGCAGTATTTT.